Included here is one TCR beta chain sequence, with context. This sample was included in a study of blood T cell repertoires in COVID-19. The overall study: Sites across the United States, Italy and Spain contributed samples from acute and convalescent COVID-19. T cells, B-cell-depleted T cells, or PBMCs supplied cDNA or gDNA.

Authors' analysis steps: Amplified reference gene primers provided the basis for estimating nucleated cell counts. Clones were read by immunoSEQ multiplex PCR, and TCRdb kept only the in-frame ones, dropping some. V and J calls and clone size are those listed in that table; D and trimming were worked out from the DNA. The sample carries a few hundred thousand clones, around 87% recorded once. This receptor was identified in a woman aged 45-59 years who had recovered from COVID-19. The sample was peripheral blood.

As DNA, the CDR3 is TGTGCCAGCAGCTGGGCCCGGGACAGGTACCTCTCTGGGGCCAACGTCCTGACTTTC. Translation: CASSWARDRYLSGANVLTF. The V gene is TRBV5-6, the J gene TRBJ2-6; the match to TRBD1 covers 8 bases. The CDR3 contains 19 residues. Unmatched junction bases numbered 11, after V lost 3 bases and J lost 0 bases. CDR1 SGHDT and CDR2 YYEEEE come from the germline V gene.